What follows are 22 T cell receptor beta chains derived from one specimen sequenced in a study of blood T cell repertoires in COVID-19. Profiled with immunoSEQ multiplex PCR; TCRdb holds only in-frame clones, not every one. This sample has 200,000 or so clones, with around 86% found just once. Source material: PBMCs or T cells enriched from blood (not recorded which). The receptors were sampled from a woman aged 40 to 50 with acute COVID-19.

The chain links TRBV7-8 to TRBJ2-5; the match to TRBD2 covers 10 bases. Trimming cost V 5 bases and J 2 bases; bases outside gene matches: 5. The CDR3 has 15 amino acids. The germline CDR1 and CDR2 sequences are SGHVS and FQNEAQ. As DNA, the CDR3 is TGTGCCAGCAGCACGGGACTAGCGTTGCAAGAGACCCAGTACTTC. Translated: CASSTGLALQETQYF.

CDR3 sequence: CASSLGGLAGNTIYF. In DNA, the CDR3 is TGTGCCAGCAGCTTAGGGGGGCTCGCTGGAAACACCATATATTTT. V gene TRBV11-2 combines with J gene TRBJ1-3; TRBD1 is a possible D gene (6 bases). Trimming shortened V by 1 base and J by 2 bases, and 9 bases separated the two germline ends. The CDR3 runs 15 residues. Germline lookup yields CDR1 SGHAT and CDR2 FQNNGV.

This chain uses TRBV12-3 or TRBV12-4 with TRBJ1-2; possible D gene TRBD1, 6 bases. V shed 7 bases and J shed 4 bases, with 13 bases lying between them. The CDR3 has 13 residues. In DNA form, the CDR3 reads TGTGCCAGCACCCAGGGGATTCCCTATGGCTACACCTTC. The encoded protein is CASTQGIPYGYTF.

V gene TRBV11-2 combines with J gene TRBJ2-1; 10 positions match TRBD1. The CDR3 totals 12 residues. The V gene end was trimmed by 8 bases and the J gene end by 9 bases; junction bases not matched to a gene: 4. Germline CDR1 SGHAT, CDR2 FQNNGV. Here the CDR3 reads CASGTGVPEQFF. CDR3 in DNA: TGTGCCAGCGGGACAGGGGTCCCTGAGCAGTTCTTC. Full variable domain (outside the CDR3, taken from reference TRBV11-2 and TRBJ2-1): EAGVAQSPRYKIIEKRQSVAFWCNPISGHATLYWYQQILGQGPKLLIQFQNNGVVDDSQLPKDRFSAERLKGVDSTLKIQPAKLEDSAVYLCASGTGVPEQFFGPGTRLTVL.

This CDR3 is CASSLGDRDNEKLFF. The CDR3, as DNA: TGTGCCAGCAGCTTGGGGGACAGGGATAATGAAAAACTGTTTTTT. This chain links TRBV11-2 with TRBJ1-4; TRBD1 matches at 9 bases. This CDR3 is 15 amino acids long. Trimming took 3 bases from V and 4 from J; bases not matched to a gene: 3. CDR1 and CDR2 (germline): SGHAT, FQNNGV.

The chain joins TRBV18 to TRBJ2-4; tentatively, D is TRBD2 (5 bases). This CDR3 spans 15 amino acids. Deletions cut 4 bases from V and 0 bases from J, with 10 bases between. Per the germline V gene, CDR1 is KGHSH and CDR2 is LQKENI. This chain's CDR3 is CASSLEGLAKNIQYF. The CDR3 DNA sequence: TGTGCCAGCTCACTAGAGGGTCTAGCCAAAAACATTCAGTACTTC.

This chain joins TRBV7-3 and TRBJ1-2; weak D call: TRBD1 (5 bases). In germline, CDR1 is SGHTA, CDR2 FQGTGA. The V end was cut by 5 bases, the J end by 5 bases, with 18 bases between. This CDR3 has 15 residues. CDR3 nucleotide sequence: TGTGCCAGCAGCGCCGAGTCTTGGGGGGTGTATGGCTACACCTTC. Its translation: CASSAESWGVYGYTF.

This clone was seen more than once but under ten times. The CDR3 region is CASSPIQESYGYTF. The CDR3 DNA is TGTGCCAGCAGTCCGATACAGGAAAGCTATGGCTACACCTTC. The rearrangement joins TRBV6-5 to TRBJ1-2; the D gene is possibly TRBD1 (5 bases). V was cut by 5 bases and J by 4 bases, with 14 bases left in between. CDR1 is MNHEY and CDR2 is SVGAGI in the germline V gene. The CDR3 totals 14 residues.

This sequence joins TRBV19 and TRBJ1-2, with D perhaps matching TRBD1 (5 bases). The V end lost 5 bases, the J end lost 2 bases, and 18 bases lay between the germline ends. The germline CDR1 and CDR2 sequences are LNHDA and SQIVND (reference sequence). The CDR3 spans 16 residues. The CDR3 nucleotides read TGTGCCAGTAGTGCCCAAGTGGCGCAGGGCAACTATGGCTACACCTTC. Its translation: CASSAQVAQGNYGYTF.

This clone was detected a few times. This chain connects TRBV5-4 to TRBJ1-4, with TRBD1 matching 9 bases. The J segment lost 8 bases and the V segment lost 0 bases, leaving 5 bases of the junction unmatched. Germline values: CDR1 SGHNT, CDR2 YYREEE (reference sequence). The length of the CDR3 is 15 residues. This chain's CDR3 is CASSLAGQGREKLFF. For the CDR3, the DNA is TGTGCCAGCAGCTTGGCGGGACAGGGCCGGGAAAAACTGTTTTTT. The entire variable domain, with the rest obtained from reference TRBV5-4 and TRBJ1-4, is as follows: ETGVTQSPTHLIKTRGQQVTLRCSSQSGHNTVSWYQQALGQGPQFIFQYYREEENGRGNFPPRFSGLQFPNYSSELNVNALELDDSALYLCASSLAGQGREKLFFGSGTQLSVL.

The rearrangement uses TRBV6-1 and TRBJ2-2, with D possibly TRBD2 on 6 matching bases. Trimming pared 5 bases from V and 3 bases from J, leaving 13 bases between. This CDR3 is built from 15 residues. Germline-derived CDR1 and CDR2 are MNHNS and SASEGT. Written as DNA, the CDR3 is TGTGCCAGCAGTACGACTAGTTCCTACACCGGGGAGCTGTTTTTT. It translates to CASSTTSSYTGELFF.

The chain carries TRBV15 and TRBJ1-2; TRBD1 is a possible D gene (5 bases). The V end was cut by 1 base, the J end by 3 bases, with 12 bases between. This CDR3 spans 15 amino acids. CDR1 and CDR2 (germline): LNHNV, YYDKDF (reference sequence). CDR3 DNA: TGTGCCACCAGCAGAGGGGTCGGGGGACACTATGGCTACACCTTC. Its protein is CATSRGVGGHYGYTF.

The J gene is TRBJ2-3, the V gene TRBV5-6, with a weak D call TRBD2 (6 bases). Germline CDR1 SGHDT, CDR2 YYEEEE. This CDR3 region has 15 residues. V was trimmed by 0 bases and J by 4 bases, leaving 12 bases between them. The CDR3 nucleotides are TGTGCCAGCAGCTTGGAGCAGCGGGCCCCAGATACGCAGTATTTT. It translates to CASSLEQRAPDTQYF.

The chain combines TRBV11-3 with TRBJ2-5; possible D gene TRBD1, 6 bases. V lost 5 bases and J 4 bases, leaving 14 bases between the germline ends. The germline V gene has CDR1 SGHNT and CDR2 YENEEA. CDR3 size: 14 residues. CDR3 loop: CASSDGTGRETQYF. CDR3 bases: TGTGCCAGCAGCGATGGAACAGGGCGAGAGACCCAGTACTTC.

CDR3 region: CASKRTGKEPEAFF. CDR3 DNA sequence: TGTGCCAGTAAGAGGACGGGAAAGGAGCCTGAAGCTTTCTTT. The V gene is TRBV7-9, the J gene TRBJ1-1; no clear D gene. This CDR3 spans 14 amino acids. V shed 9 bases and J shed 6 bases, with 20 bases lying between them. The germline gives CDR1 SEHNR, CDR2 FQNEAQ (reference sequence).

CDR3 sequence: CASRGVWNQPQHF. CDR3 nucleotides: TGTGCTAGTCGGGGGGTTTGGAATCAGCCCCAGCATTTT. The chain couples TRBV19 to TRBJ1-5; the D gene is possibly TRBD1 (5 bases). This CDR3 has 13 amino acids. Germline CDR1 LNHDA, CDR2 SQIVND (reference sequence).

The rearrangement links TRBV7-6 to TRBJ1-1, with no clear D. With 1 base removed from V and 0 bases from J, the gap between germline ends came to 18 bases. From germline, CDR1 is SGHVS and CDR2 FNYEAQ. The CDR3 extends over 18 amino acids. CDR3 region: CASSLEPTTDLLNTEAFF. In DNA form, the CDR3 reads TGTGCCAGCAGCTTAGAGCCGACAACAGACCTACTGAACACTGAAGCTTTCTTT.

The CDR3 is CAIRPGQSGTEAFF. In DNA, the CDR3 is TGTGCCATCAGACCCGGTCAATCTGGTACTGAAGCTTTCTTT. The rearrangement links TRBV10-3 to TRBJ1-1, with D unclear. The V gene lost 6 bases and the J gene lost 5 bases, with 16 bases spanning the gap. Germline CDR1 reads ENHRY; CDR2 reads SYGVKD. The CDR3 is 14 amino acids.

V usage is TRBV19 and J usage is TRBJ1-5; TRBD1 agrees at 9 bases. Germline V CDR1 and CDR2: LNHDA, SQIVND (reference sequence). V dropped 7 bases and J dropped 2; count of bases not matched to a gene: 6. CDR3 size: 15 residues. The DNA of the CDR3 is TGTGCCAGTATCCGGACAGGGGAACGCAATCAGCCCCAGCATTTT. Its protein is CASIRTGERNQPQHF.

CDR3 sequence reads: CASSHGSSSYYEQYF. The CDR3 DNA reads as TGTGCCAGCAGTCACGGCTCTAGCTCATACTACGAGCAGTACTTC. The V call is TRBV7-2, the J call TRBJ2-7, with D tentatively TRBD2 (5 bases). Between the trimmed V and J ends, which lost 6 bases and 3 bases, there was a span of 18 bases. The CDR3 has 15 residues. The germline CDR1 and CDR2 sequences are SGHTA and FQGNSA.

The rearrangement links TRBV12-3 or TRBV12-4 to TRBJ1-4; D may be TRBD1 (6 bases). CDR3 length equals 13 residues. V lost 7 bases and J 8 bases, leaving 14 bases between the germline ends. CDR3 DNA: TGTGCCAGCAAACCAGGGGTGGGCGAAAAACTGTTTTTT. The encoded protein is CASKPGVGEKLFF.

The chain carries TRBV2 and TRBJ2-3, with 8 nucleotides matching TRBD2. Trimming at V came to 5 bases and at J to 1 base, leaving 11 bases not matched to a gene. Looked up from germline, CDR1 is SNHLY and CDR2 is FYNNEI. The CDR3 has 17 residues. Here the CDR3 reads CASSRGGAGARTDTQYF. CDR3 DNA sequence: TGTGCCAGCAGTAGAGGAGGAGCGGGGGCCCGCACAGATACGCAGTATTTT.